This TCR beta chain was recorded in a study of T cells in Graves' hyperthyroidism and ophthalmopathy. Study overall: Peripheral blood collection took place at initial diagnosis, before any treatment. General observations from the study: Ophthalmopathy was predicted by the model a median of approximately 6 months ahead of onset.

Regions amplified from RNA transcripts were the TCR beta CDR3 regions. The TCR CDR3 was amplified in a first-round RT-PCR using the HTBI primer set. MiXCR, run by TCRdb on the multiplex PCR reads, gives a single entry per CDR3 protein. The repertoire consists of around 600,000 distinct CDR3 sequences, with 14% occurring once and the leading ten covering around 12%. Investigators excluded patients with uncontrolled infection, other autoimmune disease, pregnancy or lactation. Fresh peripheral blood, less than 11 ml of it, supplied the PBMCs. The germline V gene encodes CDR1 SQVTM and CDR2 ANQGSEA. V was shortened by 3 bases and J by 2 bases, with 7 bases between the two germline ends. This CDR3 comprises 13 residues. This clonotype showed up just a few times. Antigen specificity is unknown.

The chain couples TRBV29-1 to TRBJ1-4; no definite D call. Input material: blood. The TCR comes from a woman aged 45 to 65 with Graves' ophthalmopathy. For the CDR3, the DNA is TGCAGCGTTGATGGAGGGACTAATGAAAAACTGTTTTTT. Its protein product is CSVDGGTNEKLFF.